This TCR beta chain originates from a study of T cell responses to AZD1222 COVID-19 vaccine. Whole-study context: Combined were second doses at about 4 or about 12 weeks. Broader study findings: Among AZD1222 vaccinees, only five to seven were seropositive at baseline. The study reported that nearly half of spike-specific TCRs target unmutated variant regions. Donors were mostly white British, more females; clonal diversity possibly underestimated.

As to this clone: Its specificity is not known.

Clones were sequenced by immunoSEQ multiplex PCR, and TCRdb holds only the in-frame ones, with some missing. The repertoire holds 75,000 to 100,000 clones, with 75% to 90% as singletons. This clonotype originated in an adult in good health. The input for sequencing was peripheral blood, taken on day 0 of AZD1222 vaccination.

This chain's CDR3 is CASSQRSGANVLTF. The CDR3 DNA follows: TGTGCCAGCAGCCAACGCTCTGGGGCCAACGTCCTGACTTTC. V gene TRBV7-3 combines with J gene TRBJ2-6; D remains unclear. Germline V CDR1 and CDR2: SGHTA, FQGTGA. The CDR3 has 14 residues. V gave up 5 bases and J gave up 0 bases, with 5 bases separating them.